This T cell receptor (beta chain) appears in the sequencing data of a study of metastatic and nonmetastatic thyroid tumors. MiXCR re-clonotyped the PCR reads for TCRdb. The sample carries some 27,000 clones, about 3.9% recorded once. Nobody among the patients had been given any treatment before thyroid surgery. Judged by abundance, this clone is medium-sized. Sequencing was done on a sample of blood. This sequence originates from a male donor with papillary thyroid cancer or a benign thyroid nodule (not recorded which). Some clones in this sample may be carry-over from other donors' samples.

The CDR3 coding sequence is TGTGCCAGCAGTTCCCCGGGAGACCACACAGATACGCAGTATTTT. Amino acids: CASSSPGDHTDTQYF. The chain is built from TRBV6-1 and TRBJ2-3, with D possibly TRBD2 on 6 matching bases. The CDR3 sequence is 15 residues long. The germline CDR1 and CDR2 sequences are MNHNS and SASEGT. V was shortened by 5 bases and J by 2 bases, with 14 bases between the two germline ends.